This T cell receptor (beta chain) was observed in a study of PD-1 blockade in classical Hodgkin lymphoma. Trimming took 5 bases from V and 8 from J, leaving 12 bases between them. The CDR3 is 12 amino acids. Germline values: CDR1 SGHTA, CDR2 FQGNSA. In the case of this clone: What it binds is not known.

Each of the patients experienced relapse following autologous stem cell transplantation, and their brentuximab vedotin exposure differed. Findings of the study overall: Those achieving complete response showed baseline diversity like newly diagnosed patients. By C4D1 there was a significant rise in CD4+ TCR diversity but not in CD8+ TCR diversity. Those patients who began receiving nivolumab less than 1 year after ASCT had lower diversity, and they were excluded. Lower baseline TCR diversity was reported for newly diagnosed patients than for healthy donors.

Using immunoSEQ multiplex PCR, the repertoire was profiled, and TCRdb retains in-frame clones only, with some absent. The table records about 43,000 clones, approximately 72% of them present only once. The input for sequencing was peripheral blood mononuclear cells (PBMCs), taken before the second cycle of nivolumab. The rearrangement joins TRBV7-2 to TRBJ1-1; tentatively, D is TRBD1 (6 bases). The clonotype comes from a human donor with classical Hodgkin lymphoma. The CDR3 DNA reads as TGTGCCAGCAGCCCCCGAGACAGGGAAGCTTTCTTT. Translated, it gives CASSPRDREAFF.